Given below is one TCR beta chain in context. This entry comes from a study of blood T cell repertoires in COVID-19. Study background: Acute-phase and convalescent COVID-19 samples originated in the United States, Italy and Spain. PBMCs, B-cell-depleted T cells, or T cells provided the cDNA or gDNA that made up the material.

Per the original methods: The assay estimated nucleated cells by amplifying reference gene primers. Clones were sequenced by immunoSEQ multiplex PCR, and TCRdb holds only the in-frame ones, with some missing. V, J and clone size are taken as reported in that table, and D and trimming were inferred from the DNA itself. Of approximately 300,000 clones in the sample, 70% to 90% are singletons; the top ten hold approximately 5.4%. The germline CDR1 and CDR2 sequences are DFQATT and SNEGSKA (reference sequence). The length of the CDR3 is 11 residues. Cohorts were based on clinical histories the participants reported.

Material: PBMCs or T cells enriched from blood (not recorded which). The chain uses TRBV20-1 and TRBJ1-1, with D possibly TRBD1 on 6 matching bases. This sequence originates from a woman in her thirties who had recovered from COVID-19. The CDR3 loop is CRGRGGTEAFF. CDR3 sequence (DNA): TGCAGGGGGAGGGGGGGCACTGAAGCTTTCTTT.